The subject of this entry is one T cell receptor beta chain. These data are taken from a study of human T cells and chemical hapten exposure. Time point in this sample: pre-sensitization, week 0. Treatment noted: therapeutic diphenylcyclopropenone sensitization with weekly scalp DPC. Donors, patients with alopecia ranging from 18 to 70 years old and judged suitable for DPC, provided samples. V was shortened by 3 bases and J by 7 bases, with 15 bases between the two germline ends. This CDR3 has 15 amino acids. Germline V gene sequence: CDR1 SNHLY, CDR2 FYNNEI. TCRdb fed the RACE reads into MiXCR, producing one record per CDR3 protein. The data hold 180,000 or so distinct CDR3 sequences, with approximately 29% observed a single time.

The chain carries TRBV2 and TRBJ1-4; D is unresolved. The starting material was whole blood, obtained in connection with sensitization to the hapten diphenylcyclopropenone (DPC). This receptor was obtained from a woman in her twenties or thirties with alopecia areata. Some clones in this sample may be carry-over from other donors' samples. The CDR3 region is CASSDIGEAAEKLFF. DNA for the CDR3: TGTGCCAGCAGTGACATTGGGGAGGCGGCTGAAAAACTGTTTTTT.